The rows below give T cell receptor beta chains drawn from one sample of a study of OX40 agonist ivuxolimab in advanced cancers. The method was immunoSEQ multiplex PCR; TCRdb's version includes in-frame clones alone and lacks a portion of them. Here the sample spans about 40,000 clones, 88% being singletons. Source: CD4+ or CD8+ T cells sorted from blood, taken in a trial of the OX40 agonist ivuxolimab. All receptors come from an adult with an advanced solid tumor such as melanoma, head and neck, liver or kidney cancer. CDR3s include the opening cysteine and the closing phenylalanine or tryptophan. D genes are given only for firm matches. Clone size is given for some rows only: seen once, a few or many times, or a class if the clone is expanded.

V	size	D	J	CDR3	DNA
TRBV11-2	.	.	TRBJ1-1	CASSQLPRPEAFF	TGTGCCAGCAGCCAATTACCGCGGCCTGAAGCTTTCTTT
TRBV9	.	TRBD2	TRBJ2-2	CASSPIAGENTGELFF	TGTGCCAGCAGCCCGATAGCGGGCGAGAACACCGGGGAGCTGTTTTTT
TRBV10-1	.	.	TRBJ2-7	CASSESGYEQYF	TGCGCCAGCAGTGAGTCTGGATACGAGCAGTACTTC
TRBV27	.	TRBD2	TRBJ2-1	CASSSGTSYYNEQFF	TGTGCCAGCAGTTCTGGGACTAGCTATTACAATGAGCAGTTCTTC
TRBV7-9	.	.	TRBJ1-5	CASPGGAKEVGNQPQHF	TGTGCCAGCCCCGGGGGGGCTAAGGAGGTAGGGAATCAGCCCCAGCATTTT
TRBV5-4	.	.	TRBJ2-7	CASSWGLAGYEQYF	TGTGCCAGCAGCTGGGGGCTAGCTGGGTACGAGCAGTACTTC
TRBV7-9	.	.	TRBJ1-1	CASSPRSATWNTEAFF	TGTGCCAGCAGCCCCCGGTCAGCCACTTGGAACACTGAAGCTTTCTTT
TRBV28	.	TRBD2	TRBJ2-1	CASSSGGGHGEQFF	TGTGCCAGCAGTTCCGGGGGGGGCCATGGTGAGCAGTTCTTC
TRBV19	.	.	TRBJ2-7	CASSMGFIYEQYF	TGTGCCAGTAGTATGGGGTTCATCTACGAGCAGTACTTC
TRBV19	.	.	TRBJ2-1	CASRLGLSSYNEQFF	TGTGCCAGTAGACTCGGGCTAAGCTCCTACAATGAGCAGTTCTTC
TRBV5-1	.	TRBD2	TRBJ2-7	CASSFERGYEQYF	TGCGCCAGCAGCTTTGAGCGGGGCTACGAGCAGTACTTC
TRBV28	.	.	TRBJ1-3	CASSLWVAGDYGNTIYF	TGTGCCAGCAGTTTATGGGTTGCAGGGGATTATGGAAACACCATATATTTT
TRBV19	once	.	TRBJ2-7	CASSIGLVGYEQYF	TGTGCCAGTAGTATAGGCCTAGTGGGCTACGAGCAGTACTTC
TRBV4-1	.	.	TRBJ2-3	CASSQYTPNTDTQYF	TGCGCCAGCAGCCAATACACCCCGAACACAGATACGCAGTATTTT
TRBV7-7	.	TRBD1	TRBJ2-6	CASSGSGTGGSGANVLTF	TGTGCTAGCAGCGGCTCCGGGACAGGGGGCTCTGGGGCCAACGTCCTGACTTTC
TRBV6-5	.	TRBD2	TRBJ2-7	CASSAGVPYEQYF	TGTGCCAGCAGTGCGGGGGTACCCTACGAGCAGTACTTC
TRBV6-8	.	TRBD2	TRBJ2-7	CASSYPGTSGPATYEQYF	TGTGCCAGCAGTTACCCCGGGACTAGCGGGCCCGCTACCTACGAGCAGTACTTC
TRBV29-1	.	.	TRBJ2-7	CSVVAQGYEQYF	TGCAGCGTTGTAGCACAGGGCTACGAGCAGTACTTC
TRBV7-9	.	TRBD2	TRBJ2-7	CASSPRTSGDYEQYF	TGTGCCAGCAGCCCCCGGACTAGCGGGGACTACGAGCAGTACTTC
TRBV2	.	TRBD2	TRBJ2-7	CASSEVTSGGTYEQYF	TGTGCCAGCAGTGAAGTGACTAGCGGGGGTACCTACGAGCAGTACTTC
TRBV7-2	.	.	TRBJ2-7	CASSLSWGSNEQYF	TGTGCCAGCAGCCTATCGTGGGGATCCAACGAGCAGTACTTC
TRBV2	medium-sized	.	TRBJ2-7	CASSESWGDEQYF	TGTGCCAGCAGTGAATCCTGGGGGGACGAGCAGTACTTC
TRBV28	.	TRBD1	TRBJ2-1	CASSPTGGGDEQFF	TGTGCCAGCAGTCCAACAGGGGGTGGGGATGAGCAGTTCTTC
TRBV11-2	once	.	TRBJ2-1	CASSLIRAVEQFF	TGTGCCAGCAGCCTCATTCGCGCTGTTGAGCAGTTCTTC
TRBV10-1	.	.	TRBJ1-4	CASSDNEKLFF	TGCGCCAGCAGTGACAATGAAAAACTGTTTTTT
TRBV5-8	.	TRBD1	TRBJ1-5	CASSFGQGAQPQHF	TGTGCCAGCAGCTTCGGACAGGGGGCCCAGCCCCAGCATTTT
TRBV28	once	TRBD2	TRBJ2-7	CASSGGLAWYEQYF	TGTGCCAGCAGCGGAGGACTAGCGTGGTACGAGCAGTACTTC
TRBV7-9	.	.	TRBJ2-5	CASSTTGETQYF	TGTGCCAGCAGCACCACGGGAGAGACCCAGTACTTC
TRBV28	.	TRBD2	TRBJ2-3	CASSLLAGVASDTQYF	TGTGCCAGCAGTTTATTGGCGGGAGTTGCATCAGATACGCAGTATTTT
TRBV5-6	.	.	TRBJ2-2	CASSLAWGELFF	TGTGCCAGCAGCTTGGCTTGGGGGGAGCTGTTTTTT
TRBV4-1	.	TRBD2	TRBJ2-1	CASSPGTSGNNEQFF	TGCGCCAGCAGCCCAGGGACTAGCGGGAACAATGAGCAGTTCTTC
TRBV13	.	TRBD2	TRBJ2-3	CASSLRRGTSGADTQYF	TGTGCCAGCAGCTTAAGAAGGGGGACTAGCGGCGCAGATACGCAGTATTTT
TRBV5-6	once	.	TRBJ2-7	CASSLAGHPQNGEQYF	TGTGCCAGCAGCTTGGCCGGCCACCCACAAAATGGCGAGCAGTACTTC
TRBV11-3	.	.	TRBJ2-3	CASSLSETDTQYF	TGTGCCAGCAGCCTTAGCGAGACAGATACGCAGTATTTT
TRBV6-4	.	.	TRBJ2-1	CASSDTAGRLDEQFF	TGTGCCAGCAGTGACACGGCAGGGAGGCTAGATGAGCAGTTCTTC